This T cell receptor beta chain was profiled in a study of response to subunit inactivated influenza vaccine. The CDR3 loop spans 14 amino acids. Germline CDR1 reads KGHDR; CDR2 reads SFDVKD. In the case of this clonotype: Its ends do not fully match the called genes, so a read error is possible.

TCRdb used MiXCR to reprocess the RT-PCR reads, holding one entry per CDR3 protein. In the table there are approximately 500,000 distinct CDR3 sequences, 14% of which are singletons. Specimen: PBMCs from blood, collected about 11 days after vaccination. This receptor was obtained from a man in his fifties or sixties who received an inactivated influenza vaccine. This rearrangement joins TRBV24-1 to TRBJ2-5; D might be TRBD2 (5 bases). DNA of the CDR3: TGTGCCACCAGTGAGGAGGACTCCCAAGGGACCCAGTACTTC. Its translation: CATSEEDSQGTQYF.